This TCR beta chain stems from a study listed by TCRdb under 2016. The V and J ends are trimmed by 5 bases and 7 bases, leaving 20 bases between them. The germline V gene yields SGHTA for CDR1 and FQGNSA for CDR2. Reading from cysteine to phenylalanine, the CDR3 counts 15 amino acids. Just CDR3 DNA is preserved here, 45 bases in frame from base 1. Concerning this clonotype: Its recognized antigen is unknown. No base qualities exist here, and no much larger clone lies one base off it.

Library prep was done by RT-PCR. The sample was run on an Illumina MiSeq. TCRdb applied fastp at Q25 and MiXCR to the public reads, then kept only in-frame beta chains. All rows with the same CDR3 protein become a single entry with the most common DNA and genes. The sample records approximately 720,000 distinct CDR3 sequences, 13% to 15% of which are singletons. About 3.9% of the sample comes from the top ten. Source material: memory CD4+ T cells from blood. The V and J genes are TRBV7-2 and TRBJ1-2; the D segment could be TRBD1, given 6 matching bases. This clonotype was obtained from a female donor in good health, serving as a healthy control. DNA sequence: TGTGCCAGCAGCCAAAAGGTTGGGGGCGCCGGTGGCTACACCTTC. Its translation reads: CASSQKVGGAGGYTF.